These 24 T cell receptor beta chains came from one sample sequenced in a study of blood T cell repertoires in COVID-19. Generated by immunoSEQ multiplex PCR, the TCRdb table keeps only in-frame clones and is missing some. This table holds some 260,000 clones, approximately 79% found once. Material for sequencing was peripheral blood. These receptors all stem from a woman aged 35 to 49 with active or convalescent COVID-19.

In its sample, this clone was seen a few times. The chain is built from TRBV6-5 and TRBJ1-2, with D unclear. Per germline, CDR1 MNHEY and CDR2 SVGAGI. Trimming shortened V by 6 bases and J by 8 bases, and 10 bases separated the two germline ends. CDR3 size: 11 residues. As DNA, the CDR3 is TGTGCCAGCAGAGAGGGATTAGGCTACACCTTC. This gives the protein CASREGLGYTF.

The gene calls are TRBV6-5 and TRBJ1-1; tentative D call: TRBD1 (5 bases). The germline gives CDR1 MNHEY, CDR2 SVGAGI. Deletions cut 5 bases from V and 7 bases from J, with 14 bases between. This CDR3 has 13 residues. The CDR3 region has the DNA TGTGCCAGCAGTCCAGGGAGGGGTCGTGAAGCTTTCTTT. It codes for CASSPGRGREAFF.

This clone was counted only a few times. The genes are TRBV7-6 and TRBJ1-3; 7 bases align to TRBD1. CDR3 length equals 16 residues. Germline V lookup: CDR1 SGHVS, CDR2 FNYEAQ. V lost 6 bases to trimming and J lost 0 bases; unmatched junction nucleotides: 8. The chain's CDR3 is CASSLVGDSSGNTIYF. The CDR3 DNA follows: TGTGCCAGCAGTCTAGTAGGGGACAGCTCTGGAAACACCATATATTTT.

The rearrangement joins TRBV7-9 to TRBJ2-2, with 7 bases fitting TRBD1. The V and J ends lost 2 bases and 7 bases, in that order; junction bases with no gene match: 7. Looked up from germline, CDR1 is SEHNR and CDR2 is FQNEAQ (reference sequence). This CDR3 has 15 amino acids. The chain's CDR3 is CASSLRQGLGGELFF. In nucleotides, the CDR3 is TGTGCCAGCAGCTTAAGACAGGGTCTCGGCGGGGAGCTGTTTTTT.

The chain combines TRBV27 with TRBJ1-4; D remains unclear. With 5 bases removed from V and 0 bases from J, the gap between germline ends came to 7 bases. Germline CDR1 reads MNHEY; CDR2 reads SMNVEV (reference sequence). This CDR3 spans 14 amino acids. The CDR3: CASSTAATNEKLFF. The CDR3, as DNA: TGTGCCAGCAGTACTGCCGCAACTAATGAAAAACTGTTTTTT.

V gene TRBV5-6 combines with J gene TRBJ1-6, with 12 bases that match TRBD1. From germline, CDR1 is SGHDT and CDR2 YYEEEE. J gave up 8 bases and V 4 bases, and 4 bases lay outside the gene matches. The CDR3 has 15 residues. CDR3 protein: CASSTGQGAHSPLHF. The CDR3 nucleotides are TGTGCCAGCAGCACGGGACAGGGGGCGCATTCACCCCTCCACTTT.

This clone was found once. The chain links TRBV27 to TRBJ1-5; no clear D gene. Germline V gene sequence: CDR1 MNHEY, CDR2 SMNVEV (reference sequence). The V and J ends lost 5 bases and 1 base respectively, with 9 bases between them. The CDR3 runs 14 residues. The chain's CDR3 is CASSAGSSNQPQHF. The CDR3 nucleotides are TGTGCCAGCAGTGCCGGGTCCAGCAATCAGCCCCAGCATTTT.

This clone was detected many times. The chain employs TRBV14 and TRBJ1-1; D possibly corresponds to TRBD1 (5 bases). The CDR3 contains 17 residues. The germline V gene has CDR1 SGHDN and CDR2 FVKESK. V was trimmed by 4 bases and J by 1 base, leaving 19 bases between them. CDR3 residues: CASSLTPWRGENTEAFF. In DNA form, the CDR3 reads TGTGCCAGCAGCCTTACCCCGTGGAGGGGCGAGAACACTGAAGCTTTCTTT.

This chain uses TRBV3-1 (or the pseudogene TRBV3-2) with TRBJ2-5; TRBD1 matches 8 bases. Germline assignment: CDR1 LGHDT and CDR2 YNNKEL (reference sequence). J lost 6 bases, V lost 1 base, and 4 bases had no gene match. The CDR3 spans 14 residues. The CDR3: CASSQGRGPQTQYF. CDR3 DNA sequence: TGTGCCAGCAGCCAAGGCAGGGGGCCTCAGACCCAGTACTTC.

A note on this clone: The same CDR3 arises from other DNA sequences in this sample as well. The J gene is TRBJ1-5, the V gene TRBV19, with D possibly matching TRBD1 (6 bases). V lost 5 bases and J lost 7, with 12 bases in between. This CDR3 comprises 13 residues. CDR1 is LNHDA, CDR2 SQIVND, per germline (reference sequence). The CDR3 loop reads CASSPGVGQPQHF. CDR3 in DNA: TGTGCCAGTAGTCCAGGGGTCGGACAGCCCCAGCATTTT.

The chain has TRBV4-2 and TRBJ2-1, with D possibly TRBD2 on 6 matching bases. There are 16 residues in the CDR3. The V gene lost 1 base and the J gene lost 1 base, with 11 bases spanning the gap. Germline V gives CDR1 LGHNA, CDR2 YNFKEQ. The CDR3 nucleotides are TGTGCCAGCAGCCAAGTAGGAGGGGAATCCTACAATGAGCAGTTCTTC. The encoded protein is CASSQVGGESYNEQFF.

This chain connects TRBV10-2 to TRBJ2-7, with a possible D match to TRBD1 (5 bases). V lost 0 bases to trimming and J lost 5 bases, with 17 bases between them. This CDR3 has 16 residues. Germline CDR1 is WSHSY and CDR2 is SAAADI. DNA for the CDR3: TGCGCCAGCAGTGAGTCGACTTGGGCAGGGAAGAACGAGCAGTACTTC. Residues: CASSESTWAGKNEQYF.

This clone was counted a single time. The gene calls are TRBV10-3 and TRBJ2-3, with TRBD1 matching 9 bases. The germline CDR1 and CDR2 sequences are ENHRY and SYGVKD. The ends lost 4 bases at V and 2 bases at J; junction bases unmatched: 4. The CDR3 has 15 residues. Here the CDR3 DNA reads TGTGCCATCAGTGGGACAGGGGTGAACACAGATACGCAGTATTTT. This codes for CAISGTGVNTDTQYF.

The chain has TRBV10-3 and TRBJ2-2, with D perhaps matching TRBD2 (6 bases). Germline lookup yields CDR1 ENHRY and CDR2 SYGVKD. The CDR3 length is 14 residues. The V end lost 7 bases, the J end lost 6 bases, and 15 bases lay between the germline ends. CDR3 sequence: CAINPSLAAGELFF. The DNA of the CDR3 is TGTGCCATCAACCCCTCACTAGCCGCCGGGGAGCTGTTTTTT.

The V and J genes are TRBV11-2 and TRBJ2-2, with D maybe TRBD1 (6 bases). With 8 bases removed from V and 2 bases from J, the gap between germline ends came to 12 bases. The CDR3 is made up of 14 amino acids. CDR1 SGHAT and CDR2 FQNNGV come from the germline V gene. The CDR3 region is CASGPDSNTGELFF. The CDR3 DNA reads as TGTGCCAGCGGACCGGACAGTAACACCGGGGAGCTGTTTTTT.

This clone showed up just once. The gene calls are TRBV7-7 and TRBJ2-5; no clear D. CDR3 length: 17 residues. CDR1 is SSHAT, CDR2 FNYEAQ, per germline (reference sequence). V dropped 4 bases and J dropped 5 bases, with 23 bases sitting between them. The CDR3 here is CASSSRRDPLGRETQYF. CDR3 DNA sequence: TGTGCCAGCAGCTCGCGCCGCGATCCTCTAGGCCGGGAGACCCAGTACTTC.

The chain uses TRBV19 and TRBJ2-5; 7 positions match TRBD1. CDR1 and CDR2 (germline): LNHDA, SQIVND (reference sequence). CDR3 size: 15 residues. The V gene end was trimmed by 4 bases and the J gene end by 4 bases; junction bases not matched to a gene: 9. In DNA, the CDR3 is TGTGCCAGTAGTACGAACAGGGGCTCAGGAGAGACCCAGTACTTC. This translates into CASSTNRGSGETQYF. The full variable domain, with the rest looked up from reference TRBV19 and TRBJ2-5, is DGGITQSPKYLFRKEGQNVTLSCEQNLNHDAMYWYRQDPGQGLRLIYYSQIVNDFQKGDIAEGYSVSREKKESFPLTVTSAQKNPTAFYLCASSTNRGSGETQYFGPGTRLLVL.

The chain couples TRBV28 to TRBJ1-1; D not resolved. The CDR3 length is 15 residues. Trimming cost V 1 base and J 3 bases, with 12 bases left between them. Germline V gives CDR1 MDHEN, CDR2 SYDVKM. In DNA, the CDR3 is TGTGCCAGCAGTTTATCAGCGGGGTCGGACACTGAAGCTTTCTTT. Translated, it gives CASSLSAGSDTEAFF.

The chain recombines TRBV30 with TRBJ2-5; D ambiguous. This CDR3 region has 14 residues. The ends were cut back, 5 bases at V and 4 bases at J, with 17 bases in the middle. In germline, CDR1 is GTSNPN, CDR2 SVGIG (reference sequence). CDR3 in DNA: TGTGCCTGGGTGGCCCCCCCCGGGTCAGAGACCCAGTACTTC. The encoded protein is CAWVAPPGSETQYF.

This clone appeared a single time. This chain connects TRBV4-1 to TRBJ1-6; 7 bases fit TRBD1. This CDR3 contains 18 residues. V dropped 0 bases and J dropped 8; count of bases not matched to a gene: 13. From germline, CDR1 is MGHRA and CDR2 YSYEKL. CDR3 loop: CASSQDEGAGGTYSPLHF. CDR3 nucleotide sequence: TGCGCCAGCAGCCAAGATGAGGGGGCAGGGGGAACCTATTCACCCCTCCACTTT.

The J gene is TRBJ1-6, the V gene TRBV18; D unresolved. This CDR3 region has 14 residues. In germline, CDR1 is KGHSH, CDR2 LQKENI. Trimming pared 5 bases from V and 8 bases from J, leaving 13 bases between. DNA for the CDR3: TGTGCCAGCTCAACGACCGGAGTGGATTCACCCCTCCACTTT. Its protein is CASSTTGVDSPLHF. The full variable domain, with the rest looked up from reference TRBV18 and TRBJ1-6, is NAGVMQNPRHLVRRRGQEARLRCSPMKGHSHVYWYRQLPEEGLKFMVYLQKENIIDESGMPKERFSAEFPKEGPSILRIQQVVRGDSAAYFCASSTTGVDSPLHFGNGTRLTVT.

V is TRBV10-2 and J is TRBJ1-1, with 7 bases aligning to TRBD1. The CDR3 runs to 11 residues. V shed 11 bases and J 1 base; nucleotides not matched to a gene: 1. The germline CDR1 and CDR2 sequences are WSHSY and SAAADI. The CDR3 DNA is TGCGCCGCAGGGGGGAACACTGAAGCTTTCTTT. It is translated as CAAGGNTEAFF.

The genes are TRBV30 and TRBJ1-6; TRBD1 agrees at 8 bases. Looked up from germline, CDR1 is GTSNPN and CDR2 is SVGIG (reference sequence). There are 13 residues in the CDR3. V lost 5 bases and J lost 10; bases outside the gene matches: 7. CDR3 in amino acids: CAWVGQGGSPLHF. The CDR3 DNA reads as TGTGCCTGGGTCGGACAGGGTGGATCACCCCTCCACTTT.

V usage is TRBV2 and J usage is TRBJ2-1, with D perhaps matching TRBD1 (5 bases). The CDR3 spans 14 residues. Germline CDR1 reads SNHLY; CDR2 reads FYNNEI. V was trimmed by 2 bases and J by 6 bases, leaving 11 bases between them. CDR3 DNA: TGTGCCAGCAGTGAAAGGGCAGGGCGCAATGAGCAGTTCTTC. It specifies CASSERAGRNEQFF.